A single sample gave rise to the 21 T cell receptor beta chains below, sequenced in a study of graft-versus-host responses after intestinal transplantation (dated by TCRdb to the early 2020s). According to the study, the label for this sample's time point signals: cells obtained before transplantation from donor or recipient. No antigens are known for them. The library was obtained by the immunoSEQ multiplex PCR assay. Here the immuneACCESS table is served through TCRdb, limited to in-frame sequences with V and J called. Missing clones are a known gap in these copies; in checked studies unresolved V genes cover under half, and the rest lacks a known reason. The sample contains 85,000 to 100,000 clones, approximately 90% of them found a single time. The ten largest clones represent under 0.4% of the sample. Source: unstimulated CD4+ T cells sorted from spleen or lymph node cells, taken before transplant. The receptor set was obtained from a human donor who was the organ donor for an intestinal transplant.

The rearrangement joins TRBV7-8 to TRBJ2-7, with 8 nucleotides matching TRBD1. This CDR3 is built from 15 residues. Germline lookup yields CDR1 SGHVS and CDR2 FQNEAQ. V was clipped by 1 base and J by 9 bases; unmatched bases: 11. The CDR3 region has the DNA TGTGCCAGCAGCTTAGAACCCGGGACAGGATTTCGGCAGTACTTC. This sequence encodes CASSLEPGTGFRQYF.

This sequence joins TRBV7-8 and TRBJ1-3; 8 bases fit TRBD1. Germline assignment: CDR1 SGHVS and CDR2 FQNEAQ. The CDR3 is 14 residues long. After removal of 5 bases from V and 7 bases from J, the junction contained 7 bases not matched to a gene. The CDR3 sequence is CASSTLTGGNTIYF. The CDR3 coding sequence is TGTGCCAGCAGCACACTTACAGGGGGGAACACCATATATTTT.

This rearrangement joins TRBV27 to TRBJ1-6, with 7 bases identical to TRBD1. This CDR3 is built from 14 residues. V lost 6 bases and J lost 7; bases outside the gene matches: 6. Per germline, CDR1 MNHEY and CDR2 SMNVEV (reference sequence). CDR3 nucleotides: TGTGCCAGCAGAAATCCGGGACAGAATTCACCCCTCCACTTT. This codes for CASRNPGQNSPLHF.

This chain uses TRBV5-4 with TRBJ1-2, with 8 positions matching TRBD1. Germline CDR1 is SGHNT and CDR2 is YYREEE (reference sequence). V gave up 4 bases and J gave up 4 bases; unmatched junction bases: 3. The CDR3 contains 13 residues. The CDR3 reads CASSHDRGYGYTF. DNA of the CDR3: TGTGCCAGCAGCCACGACAGGGGCTATGGCTACACCTTC.

The rearrangement links TRBV10-1 to TRBJ2-5, with 8 positions matching TRBD1. The germline V gene has CDR1 WNHNN and CDR2 SYGVQD (reference sequence). There are 15 residues in the CDR3. V shed 0 bases and J 4 bases; nucleotides not matched to a gene: 4. The CDR3 here is CASSESTGVGETQYF. The CDR3 DNA reads TGCGCCAGCAGTGAGTCGACAGGGGTCGGAGAGACCCAGTACTTC.

The rearrangement joins TRBV5-1 to TRBJ2-1, with TRBD2 identical over 7 bases. Trimming cost V 2 bases and J 7 bases; bases outside gene matches: 9. This CDR3 region has 15 residues. Looked up from germline, CDR1 is SGHRS and CDR2 is YFSETQ. The CDR3 is CASSLSGIAENEQFF. In nucleotides, the CDR3 is TGCGCCAGCAGCTTAAGCGGGATAGCGGAGAATGAGCAGTTCTTC. The full variable domain, its missing parts supplied by reference TRBV5-1 and TRBJ2-1, is KAGVTQTPRYLIKTRGQQVTLSCSPISGHRSVSWYQQTPGQGLQFLFEYFSETQRNKGNFPGRFSGRQFSNSRSEMNVSTLELGDSALYLCASSLSGIAENEQFFGPGTRLTVL.

V usage is TRBV11-2 and J usage is TRBJ1-2; 8 bases line up with TRBD1. The CDR3 runs to 15 residues. Germline trimming cut 5 bases from V and 3 bases from J; bases unmatched to any gene: 8. Germline V CDR1 and CDR2: SGHAT, FQNNGV. In nucleotides, the CDR3 is TGTGCCAGCAGCCTTGGACAGGGAAACGACTATGGCTACACCTTC. Translating gives CASSLGQGNDYGYTF.

The CDR3: CASSFRGDYTDTQYF. The CDR3 DNA reads as TGTGCCAGCAGCTTTCGAGGGGACTACACAGATACGCAGTATTTT. The rearrangement links TRBV5-4 to TRBJ2-3; the match to TRBD2 covers 7 bases. CDR3 length: 15 amino acids. CDR1 SGHNT and CDR2 YYREEE come from the germline V gene (reference sequence). V lost 2 bases, J lost 2 bases, and 5 bases stayed unmatched.

The sample holds one count of this clone. The chain employs TRBV29-1 and TRBJ1-1; D unresolved. Trimming took off 6 bases at V and 0 bases at J, with 14 bases between the two ends. The germline V gene encodes CDR1 SQVTM and CDR2 ANQGSEA. The CDR3 consists of 14 residues. DNA for the CDR3: TGCAGCGTCCACTTACAGAAAATGAACACTGAAGCTTTCTTT. It is translated as CSVHLQKMNTEAFF.

The CDR3 spells CASSTWTGRETQYF. In DNA, the CDR3 is TGTGCCAGCAGCACGTGGACAGGCCGAGAGACCCAGTACTTC. The gene calls are TRBV7-9 and TRBJ2-5; 7 bases match TRBD1. With 5 bases clipped from V and 4 bases from J, the junction kept 7 bases outside the gene matches. Germline CDR1 and CDR2: SEHNR and FQNEAQ (reference sequence). The CDR3 is 14 amino acids. Using reference TRBV7-9 and TRBJ2-5 for the parts outside the CDR3, the full variable domain is DTGVSQNPRHKITKRGQNVTFRCDPISEHNRLYWYRQTLGQGPEFLTYFQNEAQLEKSRLLSDRFSAERPKGSFSTLEIQRTEQGDSAMYLCASSTWTGRETQYFGPGTRLLVL.

This sequence joins TRBV5-8 and TRBJ1-2; D uncertain. Trimming left V 2 bases short and J 4 bases short, with 15 bases between. The CDR3 loop spans 15 amino acids. CDR1 is SGHTS, CDR2 YDEGEE, per germline. CDR3 amino acids: CASSLPYSITYGYTF. In DNA form, the CDR3 reads TGTGCCAGCAGCTTACCATACTCGATTACCTATGGCTACACCTTC.

The chain is built from TRBV5-4 and TRBJ2-3; 12 bases line up with TRBD1. V lost 0 bases to trimming and J lost 6 bases; unmatched junction nucleotides: 17. Per the germline V gene, CDR1 is SGHNT and CDR2 is YYREEE (reference sequence). The CDR3 totals 20 residues. The CDR3: CASSLGGSPGQGALVDTQYF. The CDR3 nucleotides read TGTGCCAGCAGCTTGGGGGGGTCTCCGGGACAGGGGGCTTTAGTGGATACGCAGTATTTT.

In its sample, this clone was seen once. The V call is TRBV20-1, the J call TRBJ1-1; D gene uncertain. Germline CDR1 reads DFQATT; CDR2 reads SNEGSKA (reference sequence). The CDR3 is made up of 10 amino acids. Trimming removed 6 bases at V and 1 base at J, with 3 bases between. CDR3 amino acids: CSAGNTEAFF. In DNA, the CDR3 is TGCAGTGCCGGGAACACTGAAGCTTTCTTT.

V usage is TRBV5-8 and J usage is TRBJ2-3; D might be TRBD1 (6 bases). Trimming left V 0 bases short and J 6 bases short, with 17 bases between. The V gene's germline CDR1 is SGHTS and CDR2 YDEGEE. This CDR3 is built from 16 residues. CDR3: CASSLGNAGVSDTQYF. The CDR3 nucleotides read TGTGCCAGCAGCTTGGGTAATGCAGGGGTATCGGATACGCAGTATTTT.

The genes are TRBV6-5 and TRBJ1-2, with 10 bases that match TRBD1. The CDR3 loop spans 15 amino acids. Trimming at V came to 6 bases and at J to 4 bases, leaving 8 bases not matched to a gene. CDR1 is MNHEY and CDR2 is SVGAGI in the germline V gene. The CDR3 DNA follows: TGTGCCAGCAGCCCGGAGGGGACAGGGGCCTATGGCTACACCTTC. Its translation: CASSPEGTGAYGYTF.

The V call is TRBV30, the J call TRBJ2-3; D ambiguous. The germline V and J ends were trimmed by 3 bases and 3 bases, with 13 bases remaining between them. This CDR3 spans 14 amino acids. Germline assignment: CDR1 GTSNPN and CDR2 SVGIG (reference sequence). This chain's CDR3 is CAWRSAAGTDTQYF. The CDR3 DNA reads TGTGCCTGGAGGAGCGCGGCTGGGACAGATACGCAGTATTTT.

The chain recombines TRBV4-1 with TRBJ2-5; perhaps TRBD2 as D (5 bases). The CDR3 sequence is 15 residues long. Per the germline V gene, CDR1 is MGHRA and CDR2 is YSYEKL. Deletions cut 4 bases from V and 4 bases from J, with 16 bases between. CDR3 amino acids: CASSPSPGNGETQYF. The CDR3, as DNA: TGCGCCAGCAGCCCATCCCCGGGGAACGGAGAGACCCAGTACTTC.

This chain uses TRBV23-1 with TRBJ1-1, with D unresolved. TRBV23-1 is an open reading frame, and its role is uncertain. CDR3 length: 15 amino acids. The V gene lost 0 bases and the J gene lost 3 bases, with 11 bases spanning the gap. The CDR3 sequence is CASSQSVGVHTEAFF. CDR3 in DNA: TGCGCCAGCAGTCAATCGGTCGGGGTACACACTGAAGCTTTCTTT.

V gene TRBV30 combines with J gene TRBJ1-6; 8 nucleotides agree with TRBD1. The CDR3 is made up of 15 amino acids. V gave up 0 bases and J gave up 6 bases; unmatched junction bases: 4. Germline CDR1 and CDR2: GTSNPN and SVGIG (reference sequence). The CDR3 protein is CAWSVLDRVNSPLHF. CDR3 DNA sequence: TGTGCCTGGAGTGTACTGGACAGGGTTAATTCACCCCTCCACTTT.

V gene TRBV5-8 combines with J gene TRBJ1-5, with D unclear. CDR3 length: 13 residues. V was trimmed by 2 bases and J by 1 base, leaving 4 bases between them. Germline V gene data show CDR1 as SGHTS and CDR2 as YDEGEE. In nucleotides, the CDR3 is TGTGCCAGCAGCTTCCAGAGCAATCAGCCCCAGCATTTT. Protein: CASSFQSNQPQHF.

The chain carries TRBV28 and TRBJ2-7, with a tentative D call TRBD1 (6 bases). CDR1 and CDR2 (germline): MDHEN, SYDVKM. The germline V and J ends were trimmed by 7 bases and 1 base, with 8 bases remaining between them. There are 12 residues in the CDR3. CDR3 sequence reads: CASTTGSYEQYF. CDR3 bases: TGTGCCAGCACCACAGGGTCCTACGAGCAGTACTTC.